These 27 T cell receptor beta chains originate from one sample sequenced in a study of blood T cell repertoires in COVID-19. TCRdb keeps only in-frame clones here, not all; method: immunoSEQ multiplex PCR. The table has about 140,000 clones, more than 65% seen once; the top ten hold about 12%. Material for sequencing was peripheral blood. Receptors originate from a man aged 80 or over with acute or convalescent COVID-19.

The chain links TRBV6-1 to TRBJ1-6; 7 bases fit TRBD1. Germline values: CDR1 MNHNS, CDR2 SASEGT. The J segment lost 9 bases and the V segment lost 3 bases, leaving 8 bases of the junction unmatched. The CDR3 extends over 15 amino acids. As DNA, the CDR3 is TGTGCCAGCAGTGAGATGACAGGGAAAGGTTCACCCCTCCACTTT. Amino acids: CASSEMTGKGSPLHF.

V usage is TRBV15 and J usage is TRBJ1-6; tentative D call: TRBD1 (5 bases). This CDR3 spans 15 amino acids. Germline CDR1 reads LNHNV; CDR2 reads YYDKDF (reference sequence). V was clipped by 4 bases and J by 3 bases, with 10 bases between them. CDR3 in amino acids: CATSIKTDYNSPLHF. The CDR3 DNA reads TGTGCCACCAGCATCAAGACAGACTATAATTCACCCCTCCACTTT.

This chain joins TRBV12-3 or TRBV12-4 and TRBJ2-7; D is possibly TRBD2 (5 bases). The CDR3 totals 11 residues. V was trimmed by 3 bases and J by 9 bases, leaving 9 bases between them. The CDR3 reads CASSFGGGQYF. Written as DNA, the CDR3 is TGTGCCAGCAGTTTCGGAGGAGGGCAGTACTTC.

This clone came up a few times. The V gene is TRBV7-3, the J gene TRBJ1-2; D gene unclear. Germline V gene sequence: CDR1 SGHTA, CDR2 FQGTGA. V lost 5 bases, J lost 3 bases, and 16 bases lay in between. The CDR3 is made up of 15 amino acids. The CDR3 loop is CASSPGPAGYYGYTF. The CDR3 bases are TGTGCCAGCAGCCCTGGACCGGCGGGGTACTATGGCTACACCTTC.

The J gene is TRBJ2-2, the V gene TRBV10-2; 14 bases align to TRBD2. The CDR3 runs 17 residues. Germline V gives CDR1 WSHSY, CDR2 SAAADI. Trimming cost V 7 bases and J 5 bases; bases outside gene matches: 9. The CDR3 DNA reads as TGCGCCAGCAAAGGACTAGCGGGGGGCCCACGAACCGGGGAGCTGTTTTTT. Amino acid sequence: CASKGLAGGPRTGELFF.

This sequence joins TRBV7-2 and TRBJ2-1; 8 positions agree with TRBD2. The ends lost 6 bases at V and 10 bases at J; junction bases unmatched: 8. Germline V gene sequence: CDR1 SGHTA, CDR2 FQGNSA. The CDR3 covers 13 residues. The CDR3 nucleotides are TGTGCCAGCAGGGACGGGGGGGTACGGGAGCAGTTCTTC. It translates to CASRDGGVREQFF. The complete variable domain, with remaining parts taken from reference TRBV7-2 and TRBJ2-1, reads GAGVSQSPSNKVTEKGKDVELRCDPISGHTALYWYRQSLGQGLEFLIYFQGNSAPDKSGLPSDRFSAERTGGSVSTLTIQRTQQEDSAVYLCASRDGGVREQFFGPGTRLTVL.

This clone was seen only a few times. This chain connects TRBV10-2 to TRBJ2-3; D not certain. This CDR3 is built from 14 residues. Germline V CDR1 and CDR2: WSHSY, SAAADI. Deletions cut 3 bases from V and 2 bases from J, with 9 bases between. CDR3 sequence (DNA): TGCGCCAGCAGTGATTCACATTACACAGATACGCAGTATTTT. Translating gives CASSDSHYTDTQYF.

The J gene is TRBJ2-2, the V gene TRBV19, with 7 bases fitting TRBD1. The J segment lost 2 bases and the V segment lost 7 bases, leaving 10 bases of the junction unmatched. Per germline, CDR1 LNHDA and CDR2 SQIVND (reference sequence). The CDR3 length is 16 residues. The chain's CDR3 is CASTDREKANTGELFF. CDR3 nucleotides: TGTGCCAGTACTGACAGGGAGAAAGCAAACACCGGGGAGCTGTTTTTT.

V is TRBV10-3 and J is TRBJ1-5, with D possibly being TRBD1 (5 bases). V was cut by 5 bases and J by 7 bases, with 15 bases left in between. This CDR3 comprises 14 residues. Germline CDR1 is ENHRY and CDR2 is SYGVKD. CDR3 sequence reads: CAISRGRDEQPQHF. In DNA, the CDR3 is TGTGCCATCAGTCGAGGCAGGGATGAACAGCCCCAGCATTTT.

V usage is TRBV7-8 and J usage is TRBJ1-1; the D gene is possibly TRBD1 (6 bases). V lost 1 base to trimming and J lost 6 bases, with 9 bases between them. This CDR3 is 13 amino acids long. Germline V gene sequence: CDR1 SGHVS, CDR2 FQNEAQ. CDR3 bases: TGTGCCAGCAGCTTAGGATACAGGGCTGAAGCTTTCTTT. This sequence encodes CASSLGYRAEAFF.

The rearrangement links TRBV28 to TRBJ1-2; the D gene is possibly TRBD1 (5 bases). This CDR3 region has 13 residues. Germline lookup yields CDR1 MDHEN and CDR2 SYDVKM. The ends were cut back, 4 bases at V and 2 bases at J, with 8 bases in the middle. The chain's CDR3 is CASSSGGNYGYTF. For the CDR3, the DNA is TGTGCCAGCAGTTCGGGGGGGAACTATGGCTACACCTTC.

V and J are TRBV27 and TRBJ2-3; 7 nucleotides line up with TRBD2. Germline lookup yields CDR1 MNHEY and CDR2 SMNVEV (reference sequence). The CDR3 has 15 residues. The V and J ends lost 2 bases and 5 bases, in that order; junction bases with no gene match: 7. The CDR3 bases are TGTGCCAGCAGTTTAGGTCTGGGGGGGATAGATACGCAGTATTTT. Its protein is CASSLGLGGIDTQYF.

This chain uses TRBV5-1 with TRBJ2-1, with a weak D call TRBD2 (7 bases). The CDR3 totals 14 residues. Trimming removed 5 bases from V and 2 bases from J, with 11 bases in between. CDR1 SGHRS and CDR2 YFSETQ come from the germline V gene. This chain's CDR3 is CASSAGGPYNEQFF. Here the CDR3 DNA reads TGCGCCAGCAGTGCCGGGGGGCCCTACAATGAGCAGTTCTTC. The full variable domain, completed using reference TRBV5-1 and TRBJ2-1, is KAGVTQTPRYLIKTRGQQVTLSCSPISGHRSVSWYQQTPGQGLQFLFEYFSETQRNKGNFPGRFSGRQFSNSRSEMNVSTLELGDSALYLCASSAGGPYNEQFFGPGTRLTVL.

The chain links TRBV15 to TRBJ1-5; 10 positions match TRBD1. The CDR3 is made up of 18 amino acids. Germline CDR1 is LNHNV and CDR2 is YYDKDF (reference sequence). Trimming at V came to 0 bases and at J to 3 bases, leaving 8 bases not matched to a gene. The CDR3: CATSRDIGDRGYNQPQHF. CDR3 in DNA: TGTGCCACCAGCAGAGATATAGGGGACAGGGGTTACAATCAGCCCCAGCATTTT.

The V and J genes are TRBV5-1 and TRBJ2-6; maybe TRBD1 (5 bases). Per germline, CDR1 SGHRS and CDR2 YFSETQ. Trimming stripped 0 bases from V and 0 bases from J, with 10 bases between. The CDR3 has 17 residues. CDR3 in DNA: TGCGCCAGCAGCTTGGATGGGGCCAGCTCTGGGGCCAACGTCCTGACTTTC. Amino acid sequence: CASSLDGASSGANVLTF.

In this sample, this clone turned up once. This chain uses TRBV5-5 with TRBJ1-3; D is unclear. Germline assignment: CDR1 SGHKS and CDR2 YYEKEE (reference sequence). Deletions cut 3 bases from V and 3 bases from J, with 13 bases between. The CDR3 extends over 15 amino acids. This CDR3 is CASSSSEARGNTIYF. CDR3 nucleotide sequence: TGTGCCAGCAGCTCGTCAGAGGCGCGTGGAAACACCATATATTTT.

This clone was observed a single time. This CDR3 reads CASSLERTGEGTYEQYF. The CDR3, as DNA: TGCGCCAGCAGCTTGGAGCGGACAGGGGAAGGAACCTACGAGCAGTACTTC. The chain couples TRBV5-1 to TRBJ2-7; 9 bases are shared with TRBD1. The CDR3 totals 17 residues. Germline V gene sequence: CDR1 SGHRS, CDR2 YFSETQ. Trimming cost V 0 bases and J 2 bases; bases outside gene matches: 9. The full variable domain, its missing parts supplied by reference TRBV5-1 and TRBJ2-7, is KAGVTQTPRYLIKTRGQQVTLSCSPISGHRSVSWYQQTPGQGLQFLFEYFSETQRNKGNFPGRFSGRQFSNSRSEMNVSTLELGDSALYLCASSLERTGEGTYEQYFGPGTRLTVT.

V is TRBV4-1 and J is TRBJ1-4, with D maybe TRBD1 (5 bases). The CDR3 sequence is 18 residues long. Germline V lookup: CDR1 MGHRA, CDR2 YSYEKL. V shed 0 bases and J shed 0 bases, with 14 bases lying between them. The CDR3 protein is CASSQETLWGPTNEKLFF. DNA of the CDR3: TGCGCCAGCAGCCAAGAGACTTTATGGGGCCCAACTAATGAAAAACTGTTTTTT.

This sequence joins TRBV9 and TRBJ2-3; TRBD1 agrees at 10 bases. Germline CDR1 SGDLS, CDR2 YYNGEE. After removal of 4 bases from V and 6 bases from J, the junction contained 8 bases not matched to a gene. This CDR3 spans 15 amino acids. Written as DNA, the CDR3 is TGTGCCAGCAGCCCTCGACAGGGGGCGGGTGATACGCAGTATTTT. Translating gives CASSPRQGAGDTQYF.

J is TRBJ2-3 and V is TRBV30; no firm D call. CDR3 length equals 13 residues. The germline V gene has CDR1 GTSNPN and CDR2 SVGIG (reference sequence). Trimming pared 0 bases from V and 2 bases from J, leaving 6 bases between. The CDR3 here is CAWSVLPTDTQYF. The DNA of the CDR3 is TGTGCCTGGAGTGTACTACCCACAGATACGCAGTATTTT. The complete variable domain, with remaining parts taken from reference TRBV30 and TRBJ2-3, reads SQTIHQWPATLVQPVGSPLSLECTVEGTSNPNLYWYRQAAGRGLQLLFYSVGIGQISSEVPQNLSASRPQDRQFILSSKKLLLSDSGFYLCAWSVLPTDTQYFGPGTRLTVL.

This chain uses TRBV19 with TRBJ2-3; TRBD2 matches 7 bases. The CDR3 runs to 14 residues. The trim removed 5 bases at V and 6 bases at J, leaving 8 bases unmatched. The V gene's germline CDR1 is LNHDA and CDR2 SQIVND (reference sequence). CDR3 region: CASSYWGGGDTQYF. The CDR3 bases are TGTGCCAGTAGTTATTGGGGCGGGGGTGATACGCAGTATTTT.

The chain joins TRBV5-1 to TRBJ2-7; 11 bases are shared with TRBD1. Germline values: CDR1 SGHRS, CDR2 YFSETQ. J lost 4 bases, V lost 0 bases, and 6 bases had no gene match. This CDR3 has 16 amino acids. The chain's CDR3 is CASSLDFGQGAYEQYF. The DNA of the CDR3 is TGCGCCAGCAGCTTGGACTTCGGACAGGGGGCTTACGAGCAGTACTTC. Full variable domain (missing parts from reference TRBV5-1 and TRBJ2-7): KAGVTQTPRYLIKTRGQQVTLSCSPISGHRSVSWYQQTPGQGLQFLFEYFSETQRNKGNFPGRFSGRQFSNSRSEMNVSTLELGDSALYLCASSLDFGQGAYEQYFGPGTRLTVT.

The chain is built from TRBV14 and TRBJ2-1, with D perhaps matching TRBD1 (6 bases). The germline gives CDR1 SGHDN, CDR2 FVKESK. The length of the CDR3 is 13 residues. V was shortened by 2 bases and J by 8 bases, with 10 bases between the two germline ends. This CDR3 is CASSQSRGYEQFF. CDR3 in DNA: TGTGCCAGCAGCCAAAGTAGGGGGTATGAGCAGTTCTTC.

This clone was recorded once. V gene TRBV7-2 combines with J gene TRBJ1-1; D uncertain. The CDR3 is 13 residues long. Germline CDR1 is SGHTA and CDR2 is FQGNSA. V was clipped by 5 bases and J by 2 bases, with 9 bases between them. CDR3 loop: CASSRQANTEAFF. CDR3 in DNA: TGTGCCAGCAGCCGTCAGGCAAACACTGAAGCTTTCTTT.

The CDR3: CASSQDRVGVQHF. The CDR3 DNA is TGTGCCAGCAGCCAAGATCGGGTAGGGGTCCAGCATTTT. The chain combines TRBV3-1 (or the pseudogene TRBV3-2) with TRBJ1-5; the D gene is possibly TRBD1 (5 bases). V lost 0 bases, J lost 12 bases, and 12 bases lay in between. The CDR3 loop spans 13 amino acids. Germline loops: CDR1 LGHDT, CDR2 YNNKEL (reference sequence).

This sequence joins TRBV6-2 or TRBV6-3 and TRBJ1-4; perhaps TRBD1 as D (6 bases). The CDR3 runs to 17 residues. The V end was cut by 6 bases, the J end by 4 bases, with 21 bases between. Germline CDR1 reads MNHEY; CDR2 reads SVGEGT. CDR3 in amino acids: CASSPGPPDRINEKLFF. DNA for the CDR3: TGTGCCAGCAGCCCTGGTCCACCGGACAGAATTAATGAAAAACTGTTTTTT.

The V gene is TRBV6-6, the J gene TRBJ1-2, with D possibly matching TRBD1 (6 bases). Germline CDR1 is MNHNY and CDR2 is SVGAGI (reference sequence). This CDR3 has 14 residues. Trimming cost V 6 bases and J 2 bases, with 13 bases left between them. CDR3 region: CASRGRQANYGYTF. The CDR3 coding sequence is TGTGCCAGCAGAGGTCGACAGGCCAACTATGGCTACACCTTC.